This T cell receptor beta chain was captured in a study of CD8 T cell repertoires and HIV-1 epitope variants. Study-wide background: T cells were stimulated with Twenty-five Gag and Nef peptides separately.

Profiling relied on immunoSEQ multiplex PCR, and the TCRdb table lists in-frame clones only, not all of them. Of fewer than 5,500 clones in the sample, around 71% were seen once. V was pared by 2 bases and J by 4 bases, with 14 bases between. Germline assignment: CDR1 MNHEY and CDR2 SMNVEV (reference sequence). The CDR3 is 15 amino acids. A note on this clone: No antigen is known for it.

This sequence joins TRBV27 and TRBJ2-5; TRBD2 might be the D (6 bases). The sequence derives from a male donor with HIV. The sample was cultured CD8+ T cells derived from PBMCs. CDR3 region: CASSLGGQGGETQYF. The CDR3, as DNA: TGTGCCAGCAGTTTAGGAGGGCAGGGCGGAGAGACCCAGTACTTC.